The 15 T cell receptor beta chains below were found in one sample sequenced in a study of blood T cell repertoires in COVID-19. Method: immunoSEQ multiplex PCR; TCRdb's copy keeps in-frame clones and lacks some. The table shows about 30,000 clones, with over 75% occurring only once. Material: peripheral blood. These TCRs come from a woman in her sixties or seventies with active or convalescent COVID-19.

For the CDR3, the DNA is TGTGCCAGCAGTCCGCGGACTAGCGGGTCGAACACCGGGGAGCTGTTTTTT. This sequence encodes CASSPRTSGSNTGELFF. The chain has TRBV28 and TRBJ2-2, with TRBD2 matching 11 bases. The J segment lost 0 bases and the V segment lost 5 bases, leaving 5 bases of the junction unmatched. The CDR3 runs 17 residues. In germline, CDR1 is MDHEN, CDR2 SYDVKM.

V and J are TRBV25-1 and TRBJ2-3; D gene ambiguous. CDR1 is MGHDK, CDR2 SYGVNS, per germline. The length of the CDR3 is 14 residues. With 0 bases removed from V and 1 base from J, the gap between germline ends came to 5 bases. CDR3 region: CASSEYVGTDTQYF. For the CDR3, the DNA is TGTGCCAGCAGTGAATATGTAGGCACAGATACGCAGTATTTT.

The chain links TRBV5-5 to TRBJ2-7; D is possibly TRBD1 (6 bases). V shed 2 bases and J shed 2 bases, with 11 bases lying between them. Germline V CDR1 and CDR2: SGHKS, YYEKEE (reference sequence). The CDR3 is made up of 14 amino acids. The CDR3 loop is CASSFTGTAYEQYF. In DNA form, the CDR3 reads TGTGCCAGCAGCTTCACAGGGACCGCCTACGAGCAGTACTTC.

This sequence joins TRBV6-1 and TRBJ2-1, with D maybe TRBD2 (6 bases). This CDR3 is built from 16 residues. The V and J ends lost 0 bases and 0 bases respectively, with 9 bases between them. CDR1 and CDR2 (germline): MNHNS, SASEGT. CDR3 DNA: TGTGCCAGCAGTGAAGCTAGCGGTTACTCCTACAATGAGCAGTTCTTC. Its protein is CASSEASGYSYNEQFF.

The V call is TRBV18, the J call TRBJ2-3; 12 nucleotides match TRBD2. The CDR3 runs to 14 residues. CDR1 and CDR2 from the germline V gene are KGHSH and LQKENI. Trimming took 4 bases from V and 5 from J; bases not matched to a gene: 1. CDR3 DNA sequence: TGTGCCAGCTCACTGGGACTAGCGGGAGATACGCAGTATTTT. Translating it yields CASSLGLAGDTQYF. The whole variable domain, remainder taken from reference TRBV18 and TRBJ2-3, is NAGVMQNPRHLVRRRGQEARLRCSPMKGHSHVYWYRQLPEEGLKFMVYLQKENIIDESGMPKERFSAEFPKEGPSILRIQQVVRGDSAAYFCASSLGLAGDTQYFGPGTRLTVL.

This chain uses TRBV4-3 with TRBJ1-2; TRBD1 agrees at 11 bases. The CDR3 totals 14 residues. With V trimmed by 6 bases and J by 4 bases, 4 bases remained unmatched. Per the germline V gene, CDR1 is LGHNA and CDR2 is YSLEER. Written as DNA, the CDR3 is TGCGCCAGCAGTCCCGGGACAGGGGGCTATGGCTACACCTTC. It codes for CASSPGTGGYGYTF.

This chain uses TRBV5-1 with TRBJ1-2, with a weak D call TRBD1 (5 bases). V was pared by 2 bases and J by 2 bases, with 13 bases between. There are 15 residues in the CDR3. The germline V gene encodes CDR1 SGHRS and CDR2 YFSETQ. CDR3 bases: TGCGCCAGCAGCTTTGGGGCCAACTCGAACTATGGCTACACCTTC. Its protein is CASSFGANSNYGYTF.

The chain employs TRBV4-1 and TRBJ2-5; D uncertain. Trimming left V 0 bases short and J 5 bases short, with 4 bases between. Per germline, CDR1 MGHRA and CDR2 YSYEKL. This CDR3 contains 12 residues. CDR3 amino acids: CASSQESETQYF. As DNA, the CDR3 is TGCGCCAGCAGCCAAGAATCGGAGACCCAGTACTTC.

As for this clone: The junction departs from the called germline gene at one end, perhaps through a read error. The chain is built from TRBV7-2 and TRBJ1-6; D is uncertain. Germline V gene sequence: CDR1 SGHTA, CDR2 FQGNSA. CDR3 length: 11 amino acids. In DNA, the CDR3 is TGTGCCAGCAGCTTAGGACATCGTACCTCCTTT. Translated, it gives CASSLGHRTSF.

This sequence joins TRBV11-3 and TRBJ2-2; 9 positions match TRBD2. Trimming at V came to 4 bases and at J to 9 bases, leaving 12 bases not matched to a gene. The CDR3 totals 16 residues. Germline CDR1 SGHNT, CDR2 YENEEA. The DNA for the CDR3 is TGTGCCAGCAGCTCCCCTACGGGCGGGGGGGCCTGGGAGCTGTTTTTT. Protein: CASSSPTGGGAWELFF.

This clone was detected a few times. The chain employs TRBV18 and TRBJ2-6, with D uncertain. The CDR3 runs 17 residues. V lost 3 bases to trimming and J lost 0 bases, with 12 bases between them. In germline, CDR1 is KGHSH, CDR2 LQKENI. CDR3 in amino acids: CASSPEALGSGANVLTF. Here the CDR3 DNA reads TGTGCCAGCTCACCTGAGGCCCTGGGCTCTGGGGCCAACGTCCTGACTTTC.

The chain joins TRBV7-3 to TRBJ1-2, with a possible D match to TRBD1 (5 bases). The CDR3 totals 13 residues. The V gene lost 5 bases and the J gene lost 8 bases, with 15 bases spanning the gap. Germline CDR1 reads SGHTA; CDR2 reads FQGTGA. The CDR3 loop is CASSPRGSGGYTF. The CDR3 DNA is TGTGCCAGCAGCCCTCGTGGGTCAGGGGGCTACACCTTC.

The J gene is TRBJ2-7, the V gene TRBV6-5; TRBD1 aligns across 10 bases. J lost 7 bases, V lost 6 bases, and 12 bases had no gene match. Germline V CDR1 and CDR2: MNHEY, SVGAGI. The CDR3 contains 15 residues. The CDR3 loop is CASSSPRQGAREQYF. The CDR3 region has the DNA TGTGCCAGCAGCTCCCCCCGACAGGGGGCGCGGGAGCAGTACTTC.

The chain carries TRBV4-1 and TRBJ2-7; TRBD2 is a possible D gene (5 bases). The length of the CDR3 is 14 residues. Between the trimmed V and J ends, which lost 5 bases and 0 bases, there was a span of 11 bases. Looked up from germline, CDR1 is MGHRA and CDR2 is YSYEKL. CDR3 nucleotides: TGCGCCAGCAGCGCCCGGGAAAGCTCCTACGAGCAGTACTTC. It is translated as CASSARESSYEQYF.

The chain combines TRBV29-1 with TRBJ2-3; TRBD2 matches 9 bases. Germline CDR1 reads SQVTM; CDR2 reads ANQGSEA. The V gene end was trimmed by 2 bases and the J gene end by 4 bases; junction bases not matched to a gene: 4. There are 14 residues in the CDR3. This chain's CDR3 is CSVEPGLASDTQYF. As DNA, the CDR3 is TGCAGCGTTGAACCGGGACTAGCATCAGATACGCAGTATTTT.